These 6 T cell receptor beta chains were all obtained from the same sample, sequenced in a study of radiation and T cells in renal cell carcinoma. Only in-frame clones appear in the TCRdb table, and some are missing; sequencing was by immunoSEQ multiplex PCR. The table has 160,000 or so clones, roughly 89% seen once. Regarding time point: blood 2 weeks post-SBRT. As for treatment: 15 Gy SBRT to primary tumor, nephrectomy 4 weeks later. This sample comprised blood, obtained from a patient whose treatment included radiotherapy and nephrectomy. The receptors shown here come from a woman in her 50s with renal cell carcinoma.

CDR3 sequence reads: CASSPTGGQAYEQYF. The CDR3 DNA reads TGTGCCAGCAGCCCTACAGGGGGACAAGCCTACGAGCAGTACTTC. The chain links TRBV7-2 to TRBJ2-7, with 8 bases fitting TRBD1. The CDR3 spans 15 residues. Germline values: CDR1 SGHTA, CDR2 FQGNSA. V gave up 5 bases and J gave up 2 bases; unmatched junction bases: 8. The variable domain in full, with the rest retrieved from reference TRBV7-2 and TRBJ2-7, is GAGVSQSPSNKVTEKGKDVELRCDPISGHTALYWYRQSLGQGLEFLIYFQGNSAPDKSGLPSDRFSAERTGGSVSTLTIQRTQQEDSAVYLCASSPTGGQAYEQYFGPGTRLTVT.

Written as DNA, the CDR3 is TGTGCCAGCAGTTCAGGGACATACTATGGCTACACCTTC. Protein: CASSSGTYYGYTF. The chain is built from TRBV28 and TRBJ1-2; D perhaps matches TRBD1 (6 bases). The germline V gene encodes CDR1 MDHEN and CDR2 SYDVKM. CDR3 length equals 13 residues. V dropped 4 bases and J dropped 3 bases, with 9 bases sitting between them.

V is TRBV29-1 and J is TRBJ1-4; TRBD1 is a possible D gene (6 bases). V was shortened by 4 bases and J by 4 bases, with 10 bases between the two germline ends. The length of the CDR3 is 13 residues. CDR1 and CDR2 (germline): SQVTM, ANQGSEA. CDR3 residues: CSVGQANNEKLFF. DNA for the CDR3: TGCAGCGTTGGACAGGCAAATAATGAAAAACTGTTTTTT.

The genes are TRBV5-1 and TRBJ2-5; D gene unclear. Germline V gene sequence: CDR1 SGHRS, CDR2 YFSETQ. The CDR3 extends over 13 amino acids. Trimming stripped 2 bases from V and 3 bases from J, with 8 bases between. The CDR3 DNA reads TGCGCCAGCAGCTTCATGGCCGAAGAGACCCAGTACTTC. Amino acid sequence: CASSFMAEETQYF.

A remark on this clone: A read error may produce the germline difference seen at one junction end. The chain employs TRBV7-7 and TRBJ2-3; 8 bases match TRBD1. This CDR3 is built from 15 residues. The germline gives CDR1 SSHAT, CDR2 FNYEAQ (reference sequence). The CDR3 here is CASSQGQDGIYTQYF. In nucleotides, the CDR3 is TGTGCTAGCAGCCAGGGACAGGACGGAATTTATACGCAGTATTTT.

CDR3 sequence reads: CASSLQGGNQPQHF. The CDR3 coding sequence is TGTGCCAGCAGCTTACAGGGTGGCAATCAGCCCCAGCATTTT. The chain joins TRBV7-9 to TRBJ1-5; tentatively, D is TRBD1 (5 bases). Trimming removed 2 bases from V and 2 bases from J, with 7 bases in between. This CDR3 comprises 14 residues. Germline V gene lookup returns CDR1 SEHNR and CDR2 FQNEAQ (reference sequence).